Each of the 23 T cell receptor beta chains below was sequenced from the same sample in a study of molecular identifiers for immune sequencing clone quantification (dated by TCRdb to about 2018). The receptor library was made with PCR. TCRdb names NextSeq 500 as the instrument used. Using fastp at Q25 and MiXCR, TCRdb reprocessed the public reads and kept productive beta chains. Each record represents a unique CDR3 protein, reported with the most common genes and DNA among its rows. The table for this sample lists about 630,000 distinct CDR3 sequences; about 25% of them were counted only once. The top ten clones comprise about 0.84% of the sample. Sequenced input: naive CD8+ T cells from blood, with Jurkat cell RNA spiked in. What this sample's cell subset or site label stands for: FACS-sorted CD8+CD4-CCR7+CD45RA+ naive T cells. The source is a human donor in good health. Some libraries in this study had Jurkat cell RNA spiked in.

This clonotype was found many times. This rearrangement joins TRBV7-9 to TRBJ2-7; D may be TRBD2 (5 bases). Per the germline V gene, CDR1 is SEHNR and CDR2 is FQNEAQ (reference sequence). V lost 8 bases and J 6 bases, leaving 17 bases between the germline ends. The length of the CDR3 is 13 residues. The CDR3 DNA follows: TGTGCCAGCGGTGGGCTAGCCGCACGCGAGCAGTACTTC. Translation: CASGGLAAREQYF.

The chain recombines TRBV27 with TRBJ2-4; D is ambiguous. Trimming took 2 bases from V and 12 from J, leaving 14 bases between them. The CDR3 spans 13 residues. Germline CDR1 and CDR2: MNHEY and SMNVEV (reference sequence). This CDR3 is CASSLPRPDTQYF. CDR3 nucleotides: TGTGCCAGCAGTTTACCCCGGCCCGACACTCAGTACTTC.

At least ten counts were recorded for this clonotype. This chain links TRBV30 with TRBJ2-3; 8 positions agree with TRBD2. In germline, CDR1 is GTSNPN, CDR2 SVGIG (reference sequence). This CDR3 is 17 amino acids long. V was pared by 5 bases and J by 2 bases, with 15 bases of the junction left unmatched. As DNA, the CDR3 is TGTGCCTGGCGACCTGACTTGAGCGGGAGTCTCACAGATACGCAGTATTTT. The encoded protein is CAWRPDLSGSLTDTQYF. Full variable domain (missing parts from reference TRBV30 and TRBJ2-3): SQTIHQWPATLVQPVGSPLSLECTVEGTSNPNLYWYRQAAGRGLQLLFYSVGIGQISSEVPQNLSASRPQDRQFILSSKKLLLSDSGFYLCAWRPDLSGSLTDTQYFGPGTRLTVL.

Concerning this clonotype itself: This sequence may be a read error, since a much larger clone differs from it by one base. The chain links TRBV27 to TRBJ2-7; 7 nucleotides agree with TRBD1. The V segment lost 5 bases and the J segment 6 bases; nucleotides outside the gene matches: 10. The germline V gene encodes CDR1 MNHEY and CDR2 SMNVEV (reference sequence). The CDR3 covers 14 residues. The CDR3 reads CASSLAGTVSEQYF. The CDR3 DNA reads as TGTGCCAGCAGTCTTGCCGGGACAGTGTCCGAGCAGTACTTC.

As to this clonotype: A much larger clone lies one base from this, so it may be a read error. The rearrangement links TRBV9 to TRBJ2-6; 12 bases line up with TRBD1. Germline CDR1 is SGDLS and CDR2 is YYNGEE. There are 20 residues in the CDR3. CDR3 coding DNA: TGTGCCAGCAGCGTTAGGGACAGGGGGCGCGGGAGCTCTGGGGCCAGCGTCCTGACTTTC. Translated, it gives CASSVRDRGRGSSGASVLTF.

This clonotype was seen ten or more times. The chain's CDR3 is CASSGRNQPQHF. DNA for the CDR3: TGTGCCAGCAGTGGCCGCAATCAGCCCCAGCATTTT. The rearrangement uses TRBV2 and TRBJ1-5; D is uncertain. The ends were cut back, 4 bases at V and 2 bases at J, with 3 bases in the middle. The CDR3 length is 12 residues. Germline V CDR1 and CDR2: SNHLY, FYNNEI.

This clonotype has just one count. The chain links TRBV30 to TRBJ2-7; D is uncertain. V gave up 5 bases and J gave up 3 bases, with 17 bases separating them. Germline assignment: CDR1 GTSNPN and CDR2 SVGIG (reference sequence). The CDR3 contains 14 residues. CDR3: CAWCIPGVYYEQYF. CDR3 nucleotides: TGTGCCTGGTGTATCCCGGGTGTCTACTACGAGCAGTACTTC.

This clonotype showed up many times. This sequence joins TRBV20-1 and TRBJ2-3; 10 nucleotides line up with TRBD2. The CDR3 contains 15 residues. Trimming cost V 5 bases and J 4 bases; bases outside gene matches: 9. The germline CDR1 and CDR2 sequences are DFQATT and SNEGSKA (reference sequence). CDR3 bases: TGCAGTGCTCCGAAACTAGCGGGAAGACCAGATACGCAGTATTTT. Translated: CSAPKLAGRPDTQYF.

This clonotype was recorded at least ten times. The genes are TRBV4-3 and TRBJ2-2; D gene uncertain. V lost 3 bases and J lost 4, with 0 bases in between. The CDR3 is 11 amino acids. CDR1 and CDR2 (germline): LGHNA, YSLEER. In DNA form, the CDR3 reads TGCGCCAGCAGCCACACCGGGGAGCTGTTTTTT. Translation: CASSHTGELFF.

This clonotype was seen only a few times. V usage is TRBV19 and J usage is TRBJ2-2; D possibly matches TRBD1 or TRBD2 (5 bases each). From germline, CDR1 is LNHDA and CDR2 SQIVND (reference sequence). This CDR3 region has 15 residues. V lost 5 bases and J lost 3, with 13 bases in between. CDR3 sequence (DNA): TGTGCCAGTAGTTACGGGACGGATTACACCGGGGAGCTGTTTTTT. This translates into CASSYGTDYTGELFF.

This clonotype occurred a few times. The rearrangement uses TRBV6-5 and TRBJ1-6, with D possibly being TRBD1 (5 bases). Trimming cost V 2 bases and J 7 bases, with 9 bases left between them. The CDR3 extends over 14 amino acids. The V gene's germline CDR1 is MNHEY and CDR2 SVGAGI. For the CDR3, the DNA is TGTGCCAGCAGTTACGCGGGACGGAATTCACCCCTCCACTTT. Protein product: CASSYAGRNSPLHF.

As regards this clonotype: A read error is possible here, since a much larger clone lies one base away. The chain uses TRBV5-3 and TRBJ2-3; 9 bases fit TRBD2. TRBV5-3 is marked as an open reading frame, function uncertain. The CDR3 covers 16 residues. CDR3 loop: CASSLKRGEGADTQYF. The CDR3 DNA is TGTGCCAGCAGCTTAAAGCGGGGGGAAGGGGCAGATACGCAGTATTTT.

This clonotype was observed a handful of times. In DNA, the CDR3 is TGTGCCAGCAGCTTAGGGCGGGGGCGCGGCTCCTACGAGCAGTACTTC. Protein product: CASSLGRGRGSYEQYF. This chain uses TRBV13 with TRBJ2-7; D may be TRBD2 (7 bases). The V and J ends lost 0 bases and 0 bases respectively, with 12 bases between them. There are 16 residues in the CDR3. In germline, CDR1 is PRHDT, CDR2 FYEKMQ (reference sequence).

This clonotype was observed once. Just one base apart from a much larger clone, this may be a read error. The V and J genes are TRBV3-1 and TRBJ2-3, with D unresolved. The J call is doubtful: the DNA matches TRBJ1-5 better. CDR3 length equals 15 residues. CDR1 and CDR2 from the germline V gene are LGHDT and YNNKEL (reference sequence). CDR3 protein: CASSQVVGYTDTQHF. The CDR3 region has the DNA TGTGCCAGCAGCCAGGTTGTAGGTTACACAGATACGCAGCATTTT.

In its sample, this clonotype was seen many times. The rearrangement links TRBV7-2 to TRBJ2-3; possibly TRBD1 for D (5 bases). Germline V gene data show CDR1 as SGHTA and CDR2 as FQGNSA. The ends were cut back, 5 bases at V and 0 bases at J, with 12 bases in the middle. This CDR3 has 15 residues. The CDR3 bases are TGTGCCAGCAGCCCTGGACACGTTAGCACAGATACGCAGTATTTT. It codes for CASSPGHVSTDTQYF.

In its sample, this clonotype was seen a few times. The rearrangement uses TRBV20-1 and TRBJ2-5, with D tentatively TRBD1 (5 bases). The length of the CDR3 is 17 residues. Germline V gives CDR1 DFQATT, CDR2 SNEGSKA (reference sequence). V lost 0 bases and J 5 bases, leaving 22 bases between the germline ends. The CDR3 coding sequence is TGCAGTGCTAGAGAACGACAGACAGACCCTCTACAGGAGACCCAGTACTTC. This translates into CSARERQTDPLQETQYF.

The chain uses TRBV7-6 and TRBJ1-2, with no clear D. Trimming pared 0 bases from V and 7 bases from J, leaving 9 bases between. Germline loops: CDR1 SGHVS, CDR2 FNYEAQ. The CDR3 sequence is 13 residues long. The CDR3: CASSLAGSRGYTF. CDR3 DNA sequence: TGTGCCAGCAGCTTAGCCGGTAGTCGTGGCTACACCTTC.

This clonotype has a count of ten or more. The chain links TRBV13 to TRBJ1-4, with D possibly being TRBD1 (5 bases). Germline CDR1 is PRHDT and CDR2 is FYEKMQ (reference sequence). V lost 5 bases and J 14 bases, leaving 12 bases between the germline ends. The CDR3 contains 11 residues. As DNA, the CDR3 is TGTGCCAGCAGCCTTTCCGGGACCCTGTTTTTT. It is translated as CASSLSGTLFF.

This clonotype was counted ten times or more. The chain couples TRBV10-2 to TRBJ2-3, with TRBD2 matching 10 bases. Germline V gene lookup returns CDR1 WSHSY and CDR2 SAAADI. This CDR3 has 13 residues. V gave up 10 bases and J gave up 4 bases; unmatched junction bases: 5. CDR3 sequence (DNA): TGCGCCACCATAGCGGGAGGTGCAGATACGCAGTATTTT. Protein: CATIAGGADTQYF.

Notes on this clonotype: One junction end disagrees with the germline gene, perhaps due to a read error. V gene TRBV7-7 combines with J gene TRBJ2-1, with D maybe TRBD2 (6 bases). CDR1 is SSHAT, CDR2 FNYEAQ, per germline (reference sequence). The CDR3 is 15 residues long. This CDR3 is CVSSPKGRGYNEQFF. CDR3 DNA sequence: TGTGTCAGCAGCCCTAAGGGGCGGGGATACAATGAGCAGTTCTTC.

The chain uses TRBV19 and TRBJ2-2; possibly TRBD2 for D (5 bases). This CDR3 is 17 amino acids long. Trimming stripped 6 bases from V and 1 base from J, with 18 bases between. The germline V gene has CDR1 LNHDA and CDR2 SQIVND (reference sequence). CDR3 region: CASSPTGPRVNTGELFF. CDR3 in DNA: TGTGCCAGTAGCCCGACCGGACCGAGGGTGAACACCGGGGAGCTGTTTTTT.

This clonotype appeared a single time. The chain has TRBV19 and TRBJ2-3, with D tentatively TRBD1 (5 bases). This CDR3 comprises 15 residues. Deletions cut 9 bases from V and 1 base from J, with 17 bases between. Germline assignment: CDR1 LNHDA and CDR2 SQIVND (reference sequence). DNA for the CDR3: TGTGCCAGCAAACAGGAGCCCGCTCGCACAGATACGCAGTATTTT. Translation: CASKQEPARTDTQYF.

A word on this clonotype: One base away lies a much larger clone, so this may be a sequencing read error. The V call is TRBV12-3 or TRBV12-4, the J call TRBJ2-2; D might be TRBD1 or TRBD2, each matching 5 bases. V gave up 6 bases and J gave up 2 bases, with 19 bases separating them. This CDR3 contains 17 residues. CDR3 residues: CASSVRAPGINTGELFF. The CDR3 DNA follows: TGTGCCAGCAGCGTGAGGGCCCCAGGGATTAACACCGGGGAGCTGTTTTTT.